This T cell receptor (beta chain) stems from a study of regulatory T cells in long-lasting Graves disease (dated by TCRdb to the early 2020s). In terms of the full investigation: In the newly diagnosed Graves' disease group, patients had been taking antithyroid drugs for less than 3 months. This study used TCR sequencing and RNA sequencing of peripheral blood to compare persistent Graves' disease patients against newly diagnosed Graves' disease patients. The study was conducted in China and was registered as a clinical trial. A total of around 35 samples underwent TCR sequencing: around 13 from persistent and around 20 from newly diagnosed Graves' disease patients. The paper's findings and limits, for the study overall: Sequencing and analysis were limited to the TCR beta chain. More public clonotypes were shared among persistent patients (roughly 2,700) than among newly diagnosed patients (roughly 960). As a limitation, the authors acknowledged that the small sample size may reduce accuracy. Lower TCR Shannon entropy and fewer highly expanded clones were observed in persistent Graves' disease patients than in newly diagnosed patients, which suggested clonal expansion. Preferential use of TRBV28, TRBJ1-2 and TRBJ2-5 was observed in persistent disease, whereas TRBV20-1 and TRBJ2-1 were favored in newly diagnosed disease. Because the primary lesion, thyroid tissue, could not be accessed, the study looked at peripheral blood alone.

In its sample, this clonotype was seen a few times. No antigen is known for it. No base quality information exists; no much larger clone differs at one position. The library was made by multiplex PCR. These reads were obtained on an Illumina HiSeq 4000. To build TCR beta libraries, CDR3 regions were amplified by Arm-PCR using iRepertoire HTBI primers. PCR products were gel purified before sequencing. As for the original processing: A total of roughly 65 TRBV and some 15 TRBJ segments were identified across samples and were used for gene usage analysis of CDR3 amino acid clonotypes. COPE and FqMerger were used to merge the filtered high-quality paired reads into contigs. BLAST was used to align contigs to the IMGT TRBV, TRBD and TRBJ reference genes, and CDR3 was defined following IMGT. Any clonotype with a frequency above 0.1% was counted as a highly expanded clone. Repertoire diversity was measured by Shannon entropy, and V-J evenness by the Gini coefficient. Public clonotypes were defined as clonotypes shared by more than one individual. Using fastp trimming at Q25 and MiXCR clonotype assembly, TCRdb reanalyzed the public sequencing data and kept in-frame beta chains. Identical CDR3 proteins give one entry, which carries the most common genes and DNA. These V and J calls derive from TCRdb rather than the authors' analysis. For this sample the table gives about 430,000 distinct CDR3 sequences, of which about 15% were detected only once. The top ten clonotypes cover approximately 7.6% of the sample.

Including cysteine and phenylalanine, the CDR3 has 15 amino acids. The CDR3 DNA has 45 bases and is translated from base 1. CDR1 SGHRS and CDR2 YFSETQ are derived from the germline V gene. Between the V and J ends, shortened by 5 bases and 2 bases respectively, the junction contains 14 bases. The sample's time point label, in plain terms: newly diagnosed GD, antithyroid drugs for less than 3 months. For both TCR sequencing and RNA sequencing, RNA was extracted from PBMCs using TRIzol. The diagnosis of Graves' disease followed American Thyroid Association guidelines. The patients came from an endocrinology department in Xi'an, China. From each patient, approximately 10 milliliters of peripheral blood was collected into an EDTA anticoagulant tube. Ficoll Paque Plus density gradient separation was used to isolate PBMCs, and no further T cell sorting was done. An Agilent 2100 Bioanalyzer and agarose gel were used to check RNA quality, while a NanoDrop 2000 measured RNA concentration.

The same data also contributed to another study, on T cells in Graves' hyperthyroidism and ophthalmopathy. Per that second paper: Stable Graves' hyperthyroidism was defined as no progression to ophthalmopathy during 18 months of follow-up. Hyperthyroidism patients were aged 18 to 65 years and newly diagnosed, with disease duration of less than 2 months. Any patient with an uncontrolled infection, another autoimmune disease, pregnancy or lactation was excluded. Diagnoses were based on clinical symptoms, serum thyroxine and TRAb, thyroid ultrasound and orbital computed tomography. A first-round RT-PCR of the TCR CDR3 used the HTBI primer set with the Qiagen OneStep RT-PCR kit. Most expanded thyroid clonotypes (frequency above 0.001) were also detected in blood, a finding suggesting that blood repertoires may reflect thyroid immune responses. In cross-validation, a model built on a 13 V-J signature told ophthalmopathy apart from stable hyperthyroidism with 87.88% sensitivity and about 81% specificity, and in testing the same model reached 80%/75%. In validation, progression to ophthalmopathy was predicted by the model with more than 65% sensitivity and roughly 76% specificity, a median of roughly six months before onset. To identify distinguishing TCR V-J signatures, a discovery cohort of 90 to 100 patients was used, comprising 43 with Graves' ophthalmopathy and some 60 with stable Graves' hyperthyroidism. Whether ophthalmopathy could be predicted prospectively was tested in an independent validation cohort made up of approximately 19 hyperthyroidism patients plus 17 patients who later progressed to ophthalmopathy. The 100 or so discovery patients were divided at random into training and test sets in a 7:3 ratio. In addition, the study compared T-cell repertoires in thyroid tissue and in blood from over 5 Graves' hyperthyroidism patients. Once sampling was done, hyperthyroidism patients were given methimazole at a starting dose of 30 mg daily, whereas ophthalmopathy patients were given high-dose intravenous methylprednisolone. Libraries were constructed in a second round of multiplex PCR, after which size selection and purification were carried out. Sequencing of the libraries was done on an Illumina HiSeq2000 using paired-end 100 bp reads. SOAPnuke was used to process the raw data, removing reads that contained adapters or uncalled bases, had a mean Phred below 15, or lacked an exact match to the constant primer or identifier. High-quality paired reads were merged with COPE v1.2.5, and unique nucleotide sequences were defined as clonotypes. Clonotypes were aligned to IMGT TRBV, TRBD and TRBJ reference segments using MiTCR v1.1. Only V-J combinations with frequency above 0.0001, covering approximately 99% of repertoires, were analysed. A TCS score was defined as the ratio of F50 (clonal expansion) to E x V (chaos), with BLOSUM62-based TCRdist applied between CDR3 peptides within each V-J. Welch's t-statistics and random forest reduced around 520 V-J features to 13, which were used in a naive Bayes classifier (R e1071). Sample size was not statistically predetermined, and blinding of investigators to group allocation was not performed. According to the paper, TCR Vbeta CDR3 sequencing was carried out on over 130 peripheral blood samples, which came from under 50 ophthalmopathy, approximately 78 hyperthyroidism and some 17 progressor patients.

This TCR was recovered from a middle-aged woman with Graves disease. Donor details come from another sample of the same person, matched by shared clones. The chain was built from TRBV5-1 and TRBJ2-1; the D segment is perhaps TRBD1 or TRBD2, each sharing 5 matched bases. Material: peripheral blood mononuclear cells (PBMCs), obtained at new diagnosis, from a patient treated with antithyroid drugs. For the CDR3, the sequence is CASRAGDGAYNEQFF. The sequenced DNA: TGCGCCAGCAGGGCCGGGGACGGCGCCTACAATGAGCAGTTCTTC.